Each of the 8 T cell receptor beta chains below was sequenced from the same sample in a study of blood T cell repertoires in COVID-19. Produced via immunoSEQ multiplex PCR; TCRdb's table is partial and in-frame only. The profile shows about 130,000 clones, about 87% of them singletons. The sequenced material came from peripheral blood. The receptors shown here come from a woman aged 60-75 years with acute or convalescent COVID-19.

The rearrangement links TRBV7-9 to TRBJ2-5; D gene unclear. The V end was cut by 3 bases, the J end by 2 bases, with 7 bases between. The CDR3 loop spans 13 amino acids. Germline loops: CDR1 SEHNR, CDR2 FQNEAQ (reference sequence). In DNA, the CDR3 is TGTGCCAGCAGCTTGGGCAGTCAAGAGACCCAGTACTTC. This sequence encodes CASSLGSQETQYF.

This chain links TRBV6-5 with TRBJ1-1, with 7 positions matching TRBD1. Germline loops: CDR1 MNHEY, CDR2 SVGAGI. CDR3 length equals 14 residues. V lost 4 bases, J lost 0 bases, and 2 bases stayed unmatched. CDR3 DNA: TGTGCCAGCAGTTTGGACAGGATGAACACTGAAGCTTTCTTT. This codes for CASSLDRMNTEAFF.

This clone appeared a few times. V and J are TRBV12-3 or TRBV12-4 and TRBJ1-5; unclear D gene. Deletions cut 2 bases from V and 11 bases from J, with 13 bases between. The CDR3 totals 13 residues. The CDR3 here is CASSLLRHSTQHF. CDR3 coding DNA: TGTGCCAGCAGTTTACTACGACATTCGACCCAGCATTTT.

The rearrangement links TRBV12-3 or TRBV12-4 to TRBJ1-1; D might be TRBD1 (6 bases). This CDR3 spans 12 amino acids. Trimming cost V 2 bases and J 9 bases, with 10 bases left between them. The CDR3 DNA reads TGTGCCAGCAGTTTATCCGGGACAAAAGCTTTCTTT. Amino acid sequence: CASSLSGTKAFF.

The chain couples TRBV3-1 (or the pseudogene TRBV3-2) to TRBJ2-2; D might be TRBD1 (5 bases). CDR1 and CDR2 (germline): LGHDT, YNNKEL (reference sequence). Trimming took 1 base from V and 8 from J, leaving 11 bases between them. This CDR3 spans 14 amino acids. DNA of the CDR3: TGTGCCAGCAGCCAAGTGCAGGGTGTGGGGGAGCTGTTTTTT. It is translated as CASSQVQGVGELFF.

V is TRBV28 and J is TRBJ2-1; 10 bases fit TRBD2. The germline V gene encodes CDR1 MDHEN and CDR2 SYDVKM. V dropped 5 bases and J dropped 10; count of bases not matched to a gene: 5. The CDR3 is 13 residues long. The CDR3, as DNA: TGTGCCAGCAGTCCTAGCGGGAGAGAGGAGCAGTTCTTC. Protein product: CASSPSGREEQFF.

The rearrangement joins TRBV7-8 to TRBJ2-7; 8 bases are a match to TRBD1. After removal of 5 bases from V and 3 bases from J, the junction contained 3 bases not matched to a gene. Germline loops: CDR1 SGHVS, CDR2 FQNEAQ. The CDR3 totals 13 residues. The CDR3, as DNA: TGTGCCAGCAGCAGGGGACAGGACTACGAGCAGTACGTC. It yields the protein CASSRGQDYEQYV.

CDR3 residues: CASSIASGGNTDTQYF. DNA of the CDR3: TGTGCCAGTAGTATAGCCAGCGGGGGTAACACAGATACGCAGTATTTT. The chain joins TRBV19 to TRBJ2-3, with 8 bases lining up with TRBD2. Looked up from germline, CDR1 is LNHDA and CDR2 is SQIVND (reference sequence). The CDR3 has 16 residues. After removal of 1 base from V and 2 bases from J, the junction contained 5 bases not matched to a gene.